This T cell receptor beta chain comes out of a study of blood T cell repertoires in COVID-19 (dated by TCRdb to 2020 to 2021). About the full investigation: The collaborator samples originated in the United States, Italy and Spain and spanned the acute and convalescent phases of COVID-19. The material from the prospective study consisted of cDNA or gDNA derived from T cells, B-cell-depleted T cells, or PBMCs. A de-identified subject ID, COVID-19 status, age in years and sex were almost always included in the sample metadata. The repertoires were released in a freely available public database meant as a resource for research on the immune response to SARS-CoV-2. The dataset comprised deeply sampled blood TCRbeta repertoires from subjects exposed to, actively infected with, or recovered from COVID-19. HLA class I and class II types, where available, came from metadata supplied by the sample provider rather than from assay-based typing. Samples were obtained from the ongoing ImmuneRACE study (first 160 participants) and from 1,254 subjects provided by 6 global collaborators. Points the paper makes about the study in general: The amount of clinical and demographic metadata varied by source and participant and was provided uncurated.

From cysteine to phenylalanine, the CDR3 is 16 amino acids long. CDR3 DNA is the only sequence kept; it has 48 bases, read in frame from the first base. V is trimmed back by 5 bases and J by 1 base, and the junction contains 8 bases that no gene match accounts for. From a lookup of the germline V gene (reference sequence), CDR1 and CDR2 are LNHNV and YYDKDF. Concerning this clone: Its antigen target is currently unknown. No clone much larger than this one lies a single base away; base qualities are absent.

Each collaborating institution followed its own protocols to collect whole blood in K2EDTA tubes. For TCRbeta analysis, collaborator samples were shipped as frozen whole blood, as isolated PBMCs, or as DNA extracted from either sample type. TCRbeta CDR3 regions were amplified from genomic DNA using the immunoSEQ Assay, a bias-controlled multiplex PCR. Turning to the authors' computational methods: Nucleated cell counts per sample were estimated from amplification of reference gene primers within the assay. To quantify the absolute abundance of each unique TCRbeta CDR3 rearrangement, sequence reads were collapsed and filtered. Productive Simpson clonality was computed per sample as the square root of Simpson's diversity index over productive rearrangements. Here the immuneACCESS table is served through TCRdb, limited to in-frame sequences with V and J called. Missing clones are a known gap in these copies; in checked studies unresolved V genes cover under half, and the rest lacks a known reason. V, J and clone size reflect that table, while D and trimming were determined from the DNA. This sample is represented by 50,000 or so clones; around four fifths of them were singletons. Jointly, the top ten make up approximately 7% of the sample.

Rearrangement joined TRBV15 to TRBJ1-1, and 9 bases in between align with TRBD1. This TCR derives from a man between 35 and 55 years old with acute or convalescent COVID-19. The sequencing input was peripheral blood. The CDR3 reads CATSLTGGGSNTEAFF. The nucleotides are TGTGCCACCAGCTTGACAGGGGGTGGATCGAACACTGAAGCTTTCTTT.